The clone carrying this TCR beta chain was picked up many times. This sample was included in a study of human T cells and chemical hapten exposure. Study-level information: Upper inner arm skin measuring roughly 2 cm by roughly 2 cm received 2% DPC for sensitization. Epicutaneous patch tests delivered 0.01% DPC to the upper back, with evaluation at 6 days.

The library tagged individual cDNA molecules with unique molecular identifiers. TCRdb processed the RACE reads anew with MiXCR; each CDR3 protein has one entry. The sample holds approximately 49,000 distinct CDR3 sequences, about a tenth seen once. This CDR3 comprises 14 residues. Germline V gives CDR1 SGHTA, CDR2 FQGNSA. V lost 5 bases and J 2 bases, leaving 12 bases between the germline ends. Specified time point: patch test 1, 2 weeks after DPC sensitization. Documented treatment: therapeutic diphenylcyclopropenone sensitization with weekly scalp DPC. This clonotype was sampled from a woman between 50 and 59 years old with alopecia areata. Some clones in this sample may be carry-over from other donors' samples. The chain uses TRBV7-2 and TRBJ2-5; D may be TRBD1 (5 bases). The sequencing here drew on whole blood, taken in connection with sensitization to the hapten diphenylcyclopropenone (DPC). CDR3 loop: CASSRSTAQETQYF. The DNA for the CDR3 is TGTGCCAGCAGCCGCTCGACAGCTCAAGAGACCCAGTACTTC.